This TCR beta chain was recovered during a study of blood T cell repertoires in COVID-19. Study in general: Specimens from acute and convalescent COVID-19 originated in the United States, Italy and Spain. From T cells, B-cell-depleted T cells, or PBMCs came the material, which was cDNA or gDNA.

Seattle patients were enrolled while actively infected and followed longitudinally. In the source study's methods: Amplified reference gene primers provided the basis for estimating nucleated cell counts. Here immunoSEQ multiplex PCR was the method, and the copy in TCRdb shows in-frame clones only, minus some. V and J calls and clone size are as listed in that table; D and trimming were resolved from the DNA. The table shows 200,000 or so clones, with less than 90% occurring only once. The sequence was obtained from a woman of 80 years or more with COVID-19, enrolled during active disease. The sample comprised peripheral blood.

CDR3 amino acids: CASSPRPGTGGREQFF. The CDR3 bases are TGTGCCAGCAGCCCCCGCCCCGGGACAGGGGGCAGGGAGCAGTTCTTC. V gene TRBV7-8 combines with J gene TRBJ2-1; TRBD1 aligns across 12 bases. Germline lookup yields CDR1 SGHVS and CDR2 FQNEAQ. This CDR3 region has 16 residues. V lost 5 bases and J lost 10; bases outside the gene matches: 12.